The rows below give T cell receptor beta chains drawn from one sample of a study of blood T cell repertoires in COVID-19. The assay was immunoSEQ multiplex PCR, and TCRdb's table has in-frame clones only and misses some. The sample consists of 72,000 or so clones, roughly 80% of them appearing once. The sample consisted of peripheral blood. Receptors were obtained from a man between 65 and 80 years old who had recovered from COVID-19. Both conserved end residues are part of each CDR3. D genes are given only for firm matches. Part of the rows lack a size; the others show once, few, many or a class for expanded clones.

j_call	v_call	d_call	clone_size	cdr3_aa	cdr3_nt
TRBJ2-2	TRBV19	.	.	CASSNSADTGELFF	TGTGCCAGTAGTAACTCCGCGGACACCGGGGAGCTGTTTTTT
TRBJ2-1	TRBV6-1	.	.	CASSDAAGVSYNEQFF	TGTGCCAGCAGTGATGCCGCAGGGGTCTCCTACAATGAGCAGTTCTTC
TRBJ1-1	TRBV5-1	.	.	CASSLGPPAGVNTEAFF	TGCGCCAGCAGCTTGGGTCCCCCAGCAGGGGTAAACACTGAAGCTTTCTTT
TRBJ2-5	TRBV7-2	TRBD2	.	CASSWGGTVQETQYF	TGTGCCAGCAGCTGGGGAGGGACGGTCCAAGAGACCCAGTACTTC
TRBJ2-5	TRBV12-5	.	once	CASGLSSGLSETQYF	TGTGCTAGTGGCCTGAGCAGTGGGCTATCGGAGACCCAGTACTTC
TRBJ1-3	TRBV28	.	.	CASSFVDRNTIYF	TGTGCCAGCAGTTTTGTAGATCGAAACACCATATATTTT
TRBJ2-5	TRBV10-3	.	.	CAISEGQQETQYF	TGTGCCATCAGTGAGGGACAGCAAGAGACCCAGTACTTC
TRBJ1-4	TRBV5-5	.	.	CASSSDINEKLFF	TGTGCCAGCAGCTCCGACATAAATGAAAAACTGTTTTTT
TRBJ1-5	TRBV6-5	TRBD1	.	CASTNSGGNQPQHF	TGTGCCAGCACCAATTCAGGGGGGAATCAGCCCCAGCATTTT
TRBJ2-1	TRBV11-3	.	.	CASSQTGTYNEQFF	TGTGCCAGCAGCCAAACAGGGACCTACAATGAGCAGTTCTTC
TRBJ2-1	TRBV6-5	.	.	CASSLDIFNEQFF	TGTGCCAGCAGTCTGGACATTTTCAATGAGCAGTTCTTC
TRBJ1-3	TRBV7-2	.	.	CASSPQGRAGNTIYF	TGTGCCAGCAGCCCCCAGGGAAGGGCTGGAAACACCATATATTTT
TRBJ2-7	TRBV7-9	TRBD2	.	CASSATSGSLYEQYF	TGTGCCAGCAGCGCGACTAGCGGGAGTCTCTACGAGCAGTACTTC
TRBJ1-1	TRBV18	TRBD1	few	CASSPPGTGVNTEAFF	TGTGCCAGCTCACCCCCTGGGACAGGAGTGAACACTGAAGCTTTCTTT
TRBJ1-2	TRBV28	TRBD1	.	CASSPQAQGGGYTF	TGTGCCAGCTCCCCCCAAGCACAGGGGGGAGGCTACACCTTC